These 24 T cell receptor beta chains originate from one sample sequenced in a study of CD8 T cells in ankylosing spondylitis. From the 5' RACE reads, TCRdb called clonotypes with MiXCR, one entry per CDR3 protein. Seen here are about 250,000 distinct CDR3 sequences, about 10% observed once, and the top ten hold less than 3%. Sequenced input: blood, either unsorted or a sorted T cell fraction (not recorded which). These receptor sequences come from a male donor with ankylosing spondylitis or in good health (not recorded which).

The chain is built from TRBV10-3 and TRBJ2-3; the D call may be TRBD1 or TRBD2 (5 bases each). Per germline, CDR1 ENHRY and CDR2 SYGVKD. CDR3 length: 15 amino acids. Trimming removed 0 bases from V and 2 bases from J, with 9 bases in between. In DNA, the CDR3 is TGTGCCATCAGTGAGTCGAGAGGGACCACAGATACGCAGTATTTT. Translation gives CAISESRGTTDTQYF.

The V gene is TRBV20-1, the J gene TRBJ2-3, with 8 bases identical to TRBD2. The ends lost 0 bases at V and 2 bases at J; junction bases unmatched: 7. Germline V gene sequence: CDR1 DFQATT, CDR2 SNEGSKA (reference sequence). The CDR3 runs to 16 residues. The CDR3 DNA follows: TGCAGTGCTAGAGATCGCGGCGGGAGGTACACAGATACGCAGTATTTT. This sequence encodes CSARDRGGRYTDTQYF.

The chain is built from TRBV3-1 and TRBJ2-7; TRBD2 aligns across 8 bases. CDR3 size: 17 residues. V shed 0 bases and J 2 bases; nucleotides not matched to a gene: 9. The germline V gene encodes CDR1 LGHDT and CDR2 YNNKEL (reference sequence). CDR3 DNA: TGTGCCAGCAGCCAAGATCTGGGCGGGGGGCCCACCTACGAGCAGTACTTC. Translated: CASSQDLGGGPTYEQYF.

This clonotype showed up many times. The chain recombines TRBV29-1 with TRBJ1-1, with 9 bases that match TRBD1. Germline CDR1 is SQVTM and CDR2 is ANQGSEA. V was pared by 7 bases and J by 5 bases, with 8 bases of the junction left unmatched. The CDR3 runs to 13 residues. The CDR3 DNA is TGCAGCGATCGGACAGGGGTAAGGACTGAAGCTTTCTTT. Protein sequence: CSDRTGVRTEAFF. Filled out from reference TRBV29-1 and TRBJ1-1, the complete variable domain reads SAVISQKPSRDICQRGTSLTIQCQVDSQVTMMFWYRQQPGQSLTLIATANQGSEATYESGFVIDKFPISRPNLTFSTLTVSNMSPEDSSIYLCSDRTGVRTEAFFGQGTRLTVV.

The chain uses TRBV23-1 and TRBJ2-7, with a possible D match to TRBD1 (6 bases). TRBV23-1 is an ORF, with its function uncertain. Trimming took 7 bases from V and 2 from J, leaving 18 bases between them. The CDR3 covers 15 residues. The CDR3 nucleotides are TGCGCCAGCATCCACCTGGCGGACAGCCCCTACGAGCAGTACTTC. Translated, it gives CASIHLADSPYEQYF.

This clonotype has a handful of counts. The J gene is TRBJ1-1, the V gene TRBV20-1; D call uncertain. There are 13 residues in the CDR3. V lost 0 bases and J lost 2, with 7 bases in between. Per the germline V gene, CDR1 is DFQATT and CDR2 is SNEGSKA (reference sequence). CDR3: CSARDSLNTEAFF. CDR3 in DNA: TGCAGTGCTAGAGACAGCCTAAACACTGAAGCTTTCTTT.

This clonotype was detected ten times or more. V gene TRBV19 combines with J gene TRBJ2-2; 7 bases match TRBD2. Per the germline V gene, CDR1 is LNHDA and CDR2 is SQIVND (reference sequence). The CDR3 is made up of 17 amino acids. Unmatched junction bases numbered 6, after V lost 2 bases and J lost 0 bases. The CDR3 sequence: CASSITASGANTGELFF. DNA of the CDR3: TGTGCCAGTAGTATAACGGCTAGCGGTGCGAACACCGGGGAGCTGTTTTTT.

In its sample, this clonotype was seen many times. The chain carries TRBV5-5 and TRBJ1-5, with D perhaps TRBD1 (5 bases). The germline V and J ends were trimmed by 6 bases and 1 base, with 14 bases remaining between them. This CDR3 comprises 15 residues. Germline CDR1 SGHKS, CDR2 YYEKEE (reference sequence). The CDR3 protein is CASKFDRFSNQPQHF. The CDR3 DNA follows: TGTGCCAGCAAGTTTGACAGATTCAGCAATCAGCCCCAGCATTTT.

This clonotype was seen repeatedly, ten times or more. This chain uses TRBV6-1 with TRBJ2-7; 7 bases agree with TRBD2. This CDR3 is built from 14 residues. Germline V lookup: CDR1 MNHNS, CDR2 SASEGT. V was pared by 6 bases and J by 0 bases, with 5 bases of the junction left unmatched. Written as DNA, the CDR3 is TGTGCCAGCAGCCCTACTAGCGCCTCCTACGAGCAGTACTTC. Translating it yields CASSPTSASYEQYF.

This clonotype appeared many times. This rearrangement joins TRBV7-2 to TRBJ2-5; unclear D gene. The germline CDR1 and CDR2 sequences are SGHTA and FQGNSA. Trimming shortened V by 2 bases and J by 5 bases, and 9 bases separated the two germline ends. This CDR3 region has 13 residues. The CDR3 is CASSLPVRETQYF. Written as DNA, the CDR3 is TGTGCCAGCAGCTTACCAGTTAGGGAGACCCAGTACTTC.

This clonotype was detected a few times. This chain uses TRBV20-1 with TRBJ1-2; D unresolved. Germline V CDR1 and CDR2: DFQATT, SNEGSKA (reference sequence). The CDR3 loop spans 10 amino acids. Trimming stripped 5 bases from V and 6 bases from J, with 7 bases between. CDR3 sequence: CSAGSHGYTF. CDR3 sequence (DNA): TGCAGTGCTGGCAGCCATGGCTACACCTTC.

This clonotype was recorded many times. The chain carries TRBV20-1 and TRBJ1-1; 8 bases line up with TRBD1. V lost 5 bases and J lost 5; bases outside the gene matches: 10. The CDR3 runs 14 residues. Germline CDR1 is DFQATT and CDR2 is SNEGSKA (reference sequence). CDR3: CSAGGETGETEAFF. CDR3 bases: TGCAGTGCTGGGGGCGAGACAGGGGAAACTGAAGCTTTCTTT.

There are many counts of this clonotype. The chain has TRBV7-8 and TRBJ2-1; D perhaps matches TRBD2 (6 bases). Trimming shortened V by 5 bases and J by 9 bases, and 26 bases separated the two germline ends. CDR3 size: 17 residues. Germline loops: CDR1 SGHVS, CDR2 FQNEAQ. The CDR3 is CASSVHWARDQLSEQFF. The CDR3 DNA sequence: TGTGCCAGCAGCGTCCATTGGGCGCGGGATCAATTGAGTGAGCAGTTCTTC.

The chain couples TRBV19 to TRBJ2-1; D is uncertain. With 5 bases removed from V and 6 bases from J, the gap between germline ends came to 14 bases. This CDR3 spans 14 amino acids. The V gene's germline CDR1 is LNHDA and CDR2 SQIVND (reference sequence). The CDR3 nucleotides read TGTGCCAGTAGTCCAACGGACGGTACCAATGAGCAGTTCTTC. Translation gives CASSPTDGTNEQFF.

This clonotype was observed at least ten times. The chain is built from TRBV12-3 or TRBV12-4 and TRBJ1-5, with D uncertain. The CDR3 covers 16 residues. Deletions cut 6 bases from V and 2 bases from J, with 17 bases between. The CDR3: CASSQDRDLGNQPQHF. CDR3 nucleotides: TGTGCCAGCAGCCAAGATAGGGATCTAGGCAATCAGCCCCAGCATTTT.

This chain uses TRBV6-1 with TRBJ1-2; D call uncertain. V was trimmed by 6 bases and J by 7 bases, leaving 18 bases between them. Germline loops: CDR1 MNHNS, CDR2 SASEGT. This CDR3 is 14 amino acids long. This CDR3 reads CASSPLRTEGGYTF. CDR3 sequence (DNA): TGTGCCAGCAGCCCCCTGAGGACCGAGGGTGGCTACACCTTC.

This clonotype was seen only a few times. A read error may account for a junction end that differs from germline. The rearrangement uses TRBV12-3 or TRBV12-4 and TRBJ2-7; no reliable D call. The CDR3 length is 13 residues. CDR3 residues: CVSSLDGPYEQYF. In DNA form, the CDR3 reads TGTGTCAGCAGTTTAGACGGACCCTACGAGCAGTACTTC.

This clonotype was picked up a small number of times. A much larger clone sits a single nucleotide away, making a read error possible. The V gene is TRBV12-3 or TRBV12-4, the J gene TRBJ2-2; D may be TRBD2 (6 bases). This CDR3 is built from 19 residues. The DNA of the CDR3 is TGTACCAGCAGTTTATTAGGGGTATTAGCGGAGCCGAACACCGGGGAGCTGTTTTTT. It specifies CTSSLLGVLAEPNTGELFF.

The sample holds many counts of this clonotype. CDR3 amino acids: CASSLDRAQPQHF. CDR3 coding DNA: TGTGCCAGCAGCCTAGACAGGGCCCAGCCCCAGCATTTT. J is TRBJ1-5 and V is TRBV5-6; 7 nucleotides agree with TRBD1. Germline assignment: CDR1 SGHDT and CDR2 YYEEEE. V lost 4 bases, J lost 7 bases, and 5 bases stayed unmatched. The CDR3 totals 13 residues.

The sample holds many counts of this clonotype. The chain recombines TRBV20-1 with TRBJ1-5; a weak D match, TRBD1 (6 bases). Germline V gene lookup returns CDR1 DFQATT and CDR2 SNEGSKA (reference sequence). This CDR3 contains 15 residues. The V end lost 6 bases, the J end lost 3 bases, and 18 bases lay between the germline ends. CDR3 amino acids: CSATRRTVLNQPQHF. In DNA form, the CDR3 reads TGCAGTGCCACGCGAAGGACAGTACTCAATCAGCCCCAGCATTTT.

The table lists this clonotype with many counts. The V call is TRBV12-3 or TRBV12-4, the J call TRBJ1-2; D perhaps matches TRBD1 (6 bases). V was cut by 6 bases and J by 7 bases, with 15 bases left in between. This CDR3 is 13 amino acids long. As DNA, the CDR3 is TGTGCCAGCAGCCGAACAGGGCCGACTGGCTACACCTTC. Translation gives CASSRTGPTGYTF.

This chain links TRBV6-5 with TRBJ2-2; the D gene is possibly TRBD1 (5 bases). The CDR3 spans 13 residues. V was trimmed by 6 bases and J by 6 bases, leaving 11 bases between them. Germline loops: CDR1 MNHEY, CDR2 SVGAGI. In DNA form, the CDR3 reads TGTGCCAGCAGCTATCAGGGTTCCGGGGAGCTGTTTTTT. It translates to CASSYQGSGELFF.

J is TRBJ1-1 and V is TRBV20-1, with D perhaps matching TRBD1 (6 bases). This CDR3 is 14 amino acids long. Germline loops: CDR1 DFQATT, CDR2 SNEGSKA (reference sequence). V lost 0 bases, J lost 3 bases, and 11 bases lay in between. For the CDR3, the DNA is TGCAGTGCTAGAGAAGGGGGGAGAGACACTGAAGCTTTCTTT. Protein sequence: CSAREGGRDTEAFF.

The rearrangement links TRBV20-1 to TRBJ2-4, with D possibly TRBD2 on 5 matching bases. Germline V gene lookup returns CDR1 DFQATT and CDR2 SNEGSKA (reference sequence). The CDR3 consists of 11 residues. CDR3 DNA: TGCAGCGCCGGGGAACTGGGCATTCAGTACTTC. As protein: CSAGELGIQYF.